The entry below gives a single TCR beta chain sequence along with its context. The antigen is undetermined. The data are from a study of sequential checkpoint blockade in melanoma. Study at large: Patients were randomized 1:1 to nivolumab-then-ipilimumab or ipilimumab-then-nivolumab first-line.

Overall study results and limits: About 30 times likelier clinical benefit followed increased tumor T-cell fraction and clonality.

The CDR3 totals 15 residues. Trimming at V came to 6 bases and at J to 1 base, leaving 4 bases not matched to a gene. Germline-derived CDR1 and CDR2 are MDHEN and SYDVKM. The treatment here: randomized to nivolumab then ipilimumab (arm A) or the reverse (arm B). This table comes from immunoSEQ multiplex PCR, and its TCRdb copy is limited to in-frame clones, with some not included. The table shows fewer than 6,000 clones, with roughly 24% occurring only once. This chain links TRBV28 with TRBJ2-2; 8 bases map to TRBD1. This material consisted of tumor tissue (inferred from file names), taken from a patient given nivolumab and ipilimumab in sequence. This receptor was obtained from a human donor with melanoma. Written as DNA, the CDR3 is TGTGCCAGCAGGGACAGGGCCCGGAACACCGGGGAGCTGTTTTTT. This sequence encodes CASRDRARNTGELFF.